Here is one T cell receptor beta chain with its context. What it recognizes is unknown. Here immunoSEQ multiplex PCR was the method, and the copy in TCRdb shows in-frame clones only, minus some. The sample holds more than 50,000 clones, roughly four fifths seen once. Trimming removed 7 bases at V and 4 bases at J, with 13 bases between. The CDR3 is 13 amino acids. This record comes from a study of OX40 agonist ivuxolimab in advanced cancers. Study results and caveats: Average numbers of expanded clones were greater in CD8+ T cells than in CD4+.

Sequences were derived from CD4+ or CD8+ T cells sorted from blood, sampled in a trial of the OX40 agonist ivuxolimab. The receptor's source is an adult with an advanced solid tumor such as melanoma, head and neck, liver or kidney cancer. The chain employs TRBV23-1 and TRBJ1-2; D perhaps matches TRBD1 (5 bases). TRBV23-1 is filed as an ORF, its function uncertain. The CDR3 DNA reads as TGCGCCAGCAACGGGACTTGCCCCTATGGCTACACCTTC. Protein sequence: CASNGTCPYGYTF.